Listed below are T cell receptor beta chains from one sample, sequenced in a study of T cells in Graves' hyperthyroidism and ophthalmopathy. TCRdb called the multiplex PCR reads again in MiXCR, with one record for every CDR3 protein. The sample records fewer than 400,000 distinct CDR3 sequences, roughly 25% being singletons. The sample taken for sequencing was blood. The receptors come from a man aged 50 to 60 with Graves' hyperthyroidism. Both conserved end residues are trimmed from each CDR3. D genes are given only for firm matches. Size is omitted from some rows. Given values are once, few, many or a class for expanded clones.

CDR3aa | v_gene | d_gene | abundance
ASSQTGLCEQY | TRBV5-5 | TRBD1 | .
ASRGIENTEAF | TRBV27 | . | .
ASSLVAGYGYT | TRBV5-1 | . | few
SAGDANEQF | TRBV20-1 | . | few
ASSLVWTANTEAF | TRBV5-6 | . | few
ASSLMTPTNEKLF | TRBV3-1 | . | .
ASSRTEVSYGYT | TRBV6-2/TRBV6-3 | . | few
AISEKSDWGNEQF | TRBV10-3 | . | few
ASSVRLADGNEQF | TRBV6-1 | TRBD2 | once
SALTAGARSYNEQF | TRBV20-1 | TRBD2 | few
ASSLGVEETQY | TRBV7-3 | . | many
ASRAGAADTQY | TRBV5-1 | TRBD2 | few
ASAGGMSGDTQY | TRBV6-1 | TRBD2 | few
ASSRGLAGSGNEQF | TRBV7-2 | TRBD2 | .
ATSSGQGYEQY | TRBV15 | TRBD1 | few
SVRDRGQFWRNTEAF | TRBV29-1 | TRBD1 | .
ASSLGQGGNEQF | TRBV5-1 | . | many
SASGWGSSYEQY | TRBV20-1 | . | .
ASSILPSGNYNEQF | TRBV19 | TRBD2 | .
ASRYQGTGNNEQF | TRBV3-1 | TRBD1 | many
ASSPQGPTEAF | TRBV7-9 | . | few
ASIRRTGELF | TRBV13 | . | .
ASSQEWSSPLH | TRBV3-1 | . | .